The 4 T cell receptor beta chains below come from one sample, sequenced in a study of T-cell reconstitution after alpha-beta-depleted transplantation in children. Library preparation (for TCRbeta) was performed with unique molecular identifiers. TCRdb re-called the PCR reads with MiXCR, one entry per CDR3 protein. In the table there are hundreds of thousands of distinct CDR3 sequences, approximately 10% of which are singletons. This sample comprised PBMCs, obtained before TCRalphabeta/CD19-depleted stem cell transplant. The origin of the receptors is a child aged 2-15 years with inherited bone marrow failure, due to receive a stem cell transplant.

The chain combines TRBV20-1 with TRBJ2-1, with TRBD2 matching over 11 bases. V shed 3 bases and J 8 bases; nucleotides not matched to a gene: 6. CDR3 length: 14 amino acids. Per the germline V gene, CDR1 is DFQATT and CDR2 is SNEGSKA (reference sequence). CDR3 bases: TGCAGTGCTAGGGCGCTAGCGGGAGGTCATGAGCAGTTCTTC. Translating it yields CSARALAGGHEQFF.

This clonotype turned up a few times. The CDR3 DNA reads TGTGCCAGCAGCCAGGACAGGGCCAATGAAGCTTTCTTT. Translating it yields CASSQDRANEAFF. The V call is TRBV7-2, the J call TRBJ1-1; the match to TRBD1 covers 8 bases. V was pared by 5 bases and J by 7 bases, with 6 bases of the junction left unmatched. Germline loops: CDR1 SGHTA, CDR2 FQGNSA. The CDR3 contains 13 residues.

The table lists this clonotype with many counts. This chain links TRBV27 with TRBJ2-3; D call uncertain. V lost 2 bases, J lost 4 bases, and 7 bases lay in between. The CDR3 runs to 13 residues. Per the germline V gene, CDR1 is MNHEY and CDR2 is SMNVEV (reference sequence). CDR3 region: CASSLVFADTQYF. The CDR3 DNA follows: TGTGCCAGCAGTTTAGTCTTCGCAGATACGCAGTATTTT.

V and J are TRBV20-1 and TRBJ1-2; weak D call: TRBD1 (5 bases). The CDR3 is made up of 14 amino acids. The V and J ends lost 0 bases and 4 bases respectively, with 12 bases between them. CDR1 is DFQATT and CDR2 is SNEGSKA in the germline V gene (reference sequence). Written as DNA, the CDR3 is TGCAGTGCTAGAGATGGAAGGGACGGCTATGGCTACACCTTC. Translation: CSARDGRDGYGYTF.